The 11 T cell receptor beta chains below come from one sample, sequenced in a study of CD8 T cells in ankylosing spondylitis. MiXCR was run by TCRdb on the 5' RACE reads, yielding one entry per CDR3 protein. The sample has some 130,000 distinct CDR3 sequences; roughly 6.6% are singletons. Sequences were obtained from blood, either unsorted or a sorted T cell fraction (not recorded which). These receptor sequences come from a female donor with ankylosing spondylitis or in good health (not recorded which).

This clonotype was seen ten or more times. The V call is TRBV27, the J call TRBJ2-2, with D unclear. V lost 0 bases and J 2 bases, leaving 10 bases between the germline ends. CDR1 MNHEY and CDR2 SMNVEV come from the germline V gene (reference sequence). The CDR3 contains 16 residues. In DNA, the CDR3 is TGTGCCAGCAGTTTATCAGGCCTGCGCAACACCGGGGAGCTGTTTTTT. It translates to CASSLSGLRNTGELFF.

Many counts were recorded for this clonotype. The V and J genes are TRBV12-3 or TRBV12-4 and TRBJ2-3; D unclear. Deletions cut 5 bases from V and 0 bases from J, with 3 bases between. The CDR3 runs 12 residues. CDR3 protein: CASSKSTDTQYF. The CDR3 DNA is TGTGCCAGCAGTAAAAGCACAGATACGCAGTATTTT.

This clonotype appeared many times. The rearrangement uses TRBV7-8 and TRBJ2-7; D possibly matches TRBD1 or TRBD2 (5 bases each). Germline values: CDR1 SGHVS, CDR2 FQNEAQ. V gave up 4 bases and J gave up 2 bases, with 12 bases separating them. The CDR3 loop spans 14 amino acids. The CDR3 region is CASSSFGAAYEQYF. The DNA of the CDR3 is TGTGCCAGCAGCTCCTTCGGGGCAGCCTACGAGCAGTACTTC. Full variable domain (rest looked up from reference TRBV7-8 and TRBJ2-7): GAGVSQSPRYKVAKRGQDVALRCDPISGHVSLFWYQQALGQGPEFLTYFQNEAQLDKSGLPSDRFFAERPEGSVSTLKIQRTQQEDSAVYLCASSSFGAAYEQYFGPGTRLTVT.

This chain joins TRBV19 and TRBJ2-7; D may match TRBD1 or TRBD2 (5 bases each). Looked up from germline, CDR1 is LNHDA and CDR2 is SQIVND (reference sequence). V was cut by 2 bases and J by 2 bases, with 16 bases left in between. This CDR3 spans 16 amino acids. The CDR3 loop is CASSISWDLNPYEQYF. CDR3 in DNA: TGTGCCAGTAGTATATCCTGGGACCTTAATCCCTACGAGCAGTACTTC.

This clonotype was recorded at least ten times. The V gene is TRBV7-8, the J gene TRBJ1-5, with D uncertain. Deletions cut 3 bases from V and 3 bases from J, with 9 bases between. The CDR3 totals 14 residues. From germline, CDR1 is SGHVS and CDR2 FQNEAQ. CDR3 coding DNA: TGTGCCAGCAGCTTGGGTCTTTCCAATCAGCCCCAGCATTTT. Translation: CASSLGLSNQPQHF.

There are many counts of this clonotype. This chain joins TRBV6-1 and TRBJ2-1; tentative D call: TRBD1 (6 bases). Germline V lookup: CDR1 MNHNS, CDR2 SASEGT. This CDR3 is 14 amino acids long. V was shortened by 8 bases and J by 6 bases, with 17 bases between the two germline ends. CDR3 coding DNA: TGTGCCAGCCTCCGTACAGGGCGATTCAATGAGCAGTTCTTC. It encodes CASLRTGRFNEQFF.

This clonotype was found many times. V is TRBV7-8 and J is TRBJ1-1; no reliable D call. The V gene lost 5 bases and the J gene lost 9 bases, with 19 bases spanning the gap. Germline values: CDR1 SGHVS, CDR2 FQNEAQ. This CDR3 has 14 residues. CDR3 in DNA: TGTGCCAGCAGCCAAAGATCGTACCCCCCCCAAGCTTTCTTT. This sequence encodes CASSQRSYPPQAFF.

The table lists this clonotype with many counts. The chain links TRBV6-6 to TRBJ1-1; D gene uncertain. V was trimmed by 8 bases and J by 4 bases, leaving 8 bases between them. The length of the CDR3 is 11 residues. The germline CDR1 and CDR2 sequences are MNHNY and SVGAGI (reference sequence). The CDR3 reads CASFLRTEAFF. CDR3 coding DNA: TGTGCCAGCTTTCTTCGCACTGAAGCTTTCTTT.

Comments on this clonotype: With a much larger clone just one base away, this may be a read error. The rearrangement uses TRBV28 and TRBJ1-2, with D perhaps matching TRBD1 (5 bases). There are 14 residues in the CDR3. CDR1 MDHEN and CDR2 SYDVKM come from the germline V gene. Trimming pared 8 bases from V and 9 bases from J, leaving 22 bases between. The CDR3 protein is CASAWRGGGDCYTF. The CDR3 coding sequence is TGTGCCAGCGCCTGGCGAGGCGGGGGTGATTGCTACACCTTC.

This clonotype has ten or more counts. The chain combines TRBV15 with TRBJ2-3, with D possibly matching TRBD1 (5 bases). Germline V CDR1 and CDR2: LNHNV, YYDKDF (reference sequence). The CDR3 loop spans 14 amino acids. V shed 3 bases and J shed 0 bases, with 7 bases lying between them. DNA of the CDR3: TGTGCCACCAGCAGGACAGAAAGCACAGATACGCAGTATTTT. Its translation is CATSRTESTDTQYF.

V gene TRBV4-2 combines with J gene TRBJ2-5; possible D gene TRBD1, 5 bases. This CDR3 has 15 amino acids. CDR1 and CDR2 from the germline V gene are LGHNA and YNFKEQ. Trimming left V 3 bases short and J 1 base short, with 12 bases between. CDR3 residues: CASSQGLGLQETQYF. In DNA form, the CDR3 reads TGTGCCAGCAGCCAGGGGCTAGGGCTCCAAGAGACCCAGTACTTC.